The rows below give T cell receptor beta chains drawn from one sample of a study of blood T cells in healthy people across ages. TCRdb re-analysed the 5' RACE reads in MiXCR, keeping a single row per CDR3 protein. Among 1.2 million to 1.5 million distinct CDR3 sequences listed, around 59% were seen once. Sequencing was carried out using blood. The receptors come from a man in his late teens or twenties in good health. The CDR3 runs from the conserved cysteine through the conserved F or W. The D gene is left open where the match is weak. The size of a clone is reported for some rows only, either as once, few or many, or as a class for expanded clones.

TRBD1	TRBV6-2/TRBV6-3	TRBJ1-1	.	CASRAGQGMNTEAFF	TGTGCCAGCAGGGCTGGACAGGGGATGAACACTGAAGCTTTCTTT
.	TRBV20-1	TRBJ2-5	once	CSARGIEVSNQETQYF	TGCAGTGCTAGGGGAATTGAGGTCAGCAACCAAGAGACCCAGTACTTC
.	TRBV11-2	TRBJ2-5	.	CASSSRGGRIGQYF	TGTGCCAGCAGCTCGCGTGGGGGGAGAATAGGCCAGTACTTC
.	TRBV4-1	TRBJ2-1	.	CASSQGNQRSSYNEQFF	TGCGCCAGCAGCCAAGGGAATCAGCGGAGCTCCTACAATGAGCAGTTCTTC
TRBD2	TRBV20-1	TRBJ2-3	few	CSARLAGGPTTDTQYF	TGCAGTGCTAGACTAGCGGGGGGCCCTACCACAGATACGCAGTATTTT
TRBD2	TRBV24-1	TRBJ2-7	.	CATSALAGGYNNEQYF	TGTGCCACCAGTGCCCTAGCGGGGGGGTACAACAATGAGCAGTACTTC
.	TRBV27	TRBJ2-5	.	CASSLSSWDSAPQETQYF	TGTGCCAGCAGTTTATCCTCTTGGGACTCCGCACCCCAAGAGACCCAGTACTTC
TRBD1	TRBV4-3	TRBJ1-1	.	CASSQDGFRQGARGNTEAFF	TGCGCCAGCAGCCAAGATGGATTCCGACAGGGGGCGCGGGGGAACACTGAAGCTTTCTTT
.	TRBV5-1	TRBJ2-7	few	CASSLDATTYEQYF	TGCGCCAGCAGCTTGGACGCAACTACCTACGAGCAGTACTTC
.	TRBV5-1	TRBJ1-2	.	CASSPAGTAGGYTF	TGCGCCAGCAGCCCTGCCGGGACGGCCGGCGGCTACACCTTC
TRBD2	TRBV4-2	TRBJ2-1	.	CASTPAGGSGTYNEQFF	TGTGCCAGCACTCCTGCTGGGGGTAGCGGGACCTACAATGAGCAGTTCTTC
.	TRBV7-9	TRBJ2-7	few	CASSPTGFDEQYF	TGTGCCAGCAGCCCTACAGGGTTTGACGAGCAGTACTTC
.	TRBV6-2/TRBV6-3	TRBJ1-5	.	CAIHQSFNQPQHF	TGTGCCATCCATCAGAGCTTCAATCAGCCCCAGCATTTT
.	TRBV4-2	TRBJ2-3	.	CASSQDPLADTSTDTQYF	TGTGCCAGCAGCCAAGATCCCTTAGCGGACACTAGCACAGATACGCAGTATTTT
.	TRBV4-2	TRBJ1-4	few	CASSQVYNRGTATNEKLFF	TGTGCCAGCAGCCAAGTATACAATCGGGGGACCGCAACTAATGAAAAACTGTTTTTT
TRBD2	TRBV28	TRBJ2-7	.	CASSPGLAGPHYEQYF	TGTGCCAGCAGTCCGGGACTAGCGGGCCCTCACTACGAGCAGTACTTC
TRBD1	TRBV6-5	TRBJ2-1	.	CASSIDRDNEQFF	TGTGCCAGCAGTATTGACAGGGACAATGAGCAGTTCTTC